The present T cell receptor beta chain was sequenced within a study of blood T cells in healthy people across ages. General study findings and limits: Unsorted PBMC material precluded a definitive naive versus antigen-experienced comparison. Because donor CMV status was unknown, expanded clonotype changes were possibly confounded. Relative to aged donors, long-lived donors carried more naive CD4+ cells and displayed higher diversity.

This clonotype was seen repeatedly, ten times or more. Its antigen is not known. The second PCR ran about 7 to 12 cycles with a sample-barcoded 5' primer and J-beta primers. TCRdb itself ran the 5' RACE reads through MiXCR, one entry per CDR3 protein. The data show 1.5 million to 2 million distinct CDR3 sequences, under 30% seen once. Germline V gene data show CDR1 as SQVTM and CDR2 as ANQGSEA. The CDR3 consists of 13 residues. V lost 5 bases and J lost 5; bases outside the gene matches: 6. The TCR comes from a young woman in good health. The sample was blood. The rearrangement uses TRBV29-1 and TRBJ2-1, with TRBD2 identical over 7 bases. The CDR3 loop is CSVKSGDNNEQFF. The CDR3 DNA follows: TGCAGCGTTAAAAGCGGGGATAACAATGAGCAGTTCTTC.